Shown below are 10 T cell receptor beta chains from a single sample sequenced in a study of blood T cell repertoires in COVID-19. Measured with immunoSEQ multiplex PCR; TCRdb has only the in-frame clones, and not every one. Here the sample spans over 150,000 clones, around 86% being singletons. The material sequenced was peripheral blood. Every receptor here comes from a woman aged 70-85 years with COVID-19, enrolled during active disease.

The gene calls are TRBV27 and TRBJ2-7; TRBD1 matches at 7 bases. There are 16 residues in the CDR3. In germline, CDR1 is MNHEY, CDR2 SMNVEV (reference sequence). Trimming cost V 5 bases and J 7 bases; bases outside gene matches: 17. The CDR3 region is CASSTPRGTDFGEQYF. The CDR3 nucleotides are TGTGCCAGCAGTACCCCTAGGGGGACAGACTTTGGGGAGCAGTACTTC.

This chain joins TRBV5-1 and TRBJ2-2; a possible D gene is TRBD1 (5 bases). This CDR3 comprises 16 residues. Trimming stripped 3 bases from V and 0 bases from J, with 12 bases between. Germline-derived CDR1 and CDR2 are SGHRS and YFSETQ. This chain's CDR3 is CASSSPRTTNTGELFF. The CDR3 nucleotides are TGCGCCAGCAGCTCCCCTAGGACAACGAACACCGGGGAGCTGTTTTTT.

V is TRBV15 and J is TRBJ2-2; 10 nucleotides match TRBD2. The V gene end was trimmed by 0 bases and the J gene end by 5 bases; junction bases not matched to a gene: 6. Per germline, CDR1 LNHNV and CDR2 YYDKDF (reference sequence). The CDR3 totals 17 residues. The CDR3 sequence is CATSRDRLAGVTGELFF. The CDR3 region has the DNA TGTGCCACCAGCAGAGATAGGCTAGCGGGAGTAACCGGGGAGCTGTTTTTT.

This clone occurred once. This specimen includes other DNA sequences encoding the same CDR3. The chain joins TRBV5-1 to TRBJ2-1; TRBD1 agrees at 7 bases. The CDR3 totals 13 residues. The germline V gene has CDR1 SGHRS and CDR2 YFSETQ. V shed 4 bases, J shed 4 bases, and the junction held 2 bases outside the gene matches. The CDR3 is CASSRDRYNEQFF. The CDR3 coding sequence is TGCGCCAGCAGCCGGGACAGATACAATGAGCAGTTCTTC.

The J gene is TRBJ2-7, the V gene TRBV28, with 7 positions matching TRBD2. The CDR3 spans 15 residues. Germline V CDR1 and CDR2: MDHEN, SYDVKM. V shed 6 bases, J shed 3 bases, and the junction held 11 bases outside the gene matches. The CDR3 region is CASSSASGVLYEQYF. The CDR3 DNA reads TGTGCCAGCAGCTCCGCTAGCGGAGTACTCTACGAGCAGTACTTC.

The chain carries TRBV21-1 and TRBJ2-1; TRBD2, the D gene given by the table, was not confirmed from the DNA. TRBV21-1 is marked as a pseudogene. CDR3 size: 17 residues. This CDR3 is CASSGPPGNGSYNEQFF. As DNA, the CDR3 is TGTGCCAGCAGCGGACCACCCGGGAATGGCTCCTACAATGAGCAGTTCTTC.

The gene calls are TRBV6-2 or TRBV6-3 and TRBJ2-7; 10 positions match TRBD2. The CDR3 is 13 amino acids. V lost 5 bases and J lost 2; bases outside the gene matches: 0. Germline V gene data show CDR1 as MNHEY and CDR2 as SVGEGT. This CDR3 is CASSSGRAYEQYF. CDR3 sequence (DNA): TGTGCCAGCAGTAGCGGGAGGGCCTACGAGCAGTACTTC.

The chain joins TRBV9 to TRBJ2-7; no reliable D call. Per germline, CDR1 SGDLS and CDR2 YYNGEE. V dropped 0 bases and J dropped 2 bases, with 9 bases sitting between them. The CDR3 totals 14 residues. The CDR3 sequence is CASSVDGVPYEQYF. The CDR3 DNA follows: TGTGCCAGCAGCGTAGACGGAGTTCCCTACGAGCAGTACTTC.

This sequence joins TRBV10-3 and TRBJ2-3, with a possible D match to TRBD2 (7 bases). Germline V gene data show CDR1 as ENHRY and CDR2 as SYGVKD. The ends were cut back, 2 bases at V and 3 bases at J, with 12 bases in the middle. The CDR3 contains 15 residues. This CDR3 is CAISEKGGGTDTQYF. Here the CDR3 DNA reads TGTGCCATCAGTGAGAAAGGGGGGGGTACAGATACGCAGTATTTT.

V and J are TRBV19 and TRBJ2-3; D gene unclear. The V end lost 1 base, the J end lost 3 bases, and 8 bases lay between the germline ends. Germline lookup yields CDR1 LNHDA and CDR2 SQIVND (reference sequence). The CDR3 runs to 14 residues. CDR3 coding DNA: TGTGCCAGTAGTATAGTTCACTTGACAGATACGCAGTATTTT. It specifies CASSIVHLTDTQYF.